The 17 T cell receptor beta chains in this list originate from one sample, sequenced in a study of T cell repertoires in cytomegalovirus infection. TCRdb processed the reads anew with MiXCR; each CDR3 protein has one entry. Seen here are approximately 550,000 distinct CDR3 sequences, about 15% observed once, and the top ten hold more than 20%. Sequenced sample: CD8+ T cells from PBMCs. These receptors were taken from a human donor in good health (CMV status not recorded). Some clones in this sample may be carry-over from other donors' samples.

The CDR3 loop reads CASRGQSFSNTGELFF. Here the CDR3 DNA reads TGCGCCAGCAGAGGACAGAGCTTTTCGAACACCGGGGAGCTGTTTTTT. The V and J genes are TRBV5-1 and TRBJ2-2; D is possibly TRBD1 (6 bases). V lost 5 bases to trimming and J lost 0 bases, with 14 bases between them. CDR1 and CDR2 (germline): SGHRS, YFSETQ. CDR3 length: 16 residues.

The rearrangement joins TRBV14 to TRBJ2-6; possible D gene TRBD2, 6 bases. Trimming left V 4 bases short and J 1 base short, with 11 bases between. CDR1 and CDR2 (germline): SGHDN, FVKESK. The CDR3 is 16 amino acids. CDR3 DNA sequence: TGTGCCAGCAGCCCTCCAGGAGGGTCTGGGGCCAACGTCCTGACTTTC. It encodes CASSPPGGSGANVLTF.

This clonotype showed up just a few times. CDR3 protein: CASSIWDRGNTEAFF. The CDR3 nucleotides read TGTGCCAGTAGTATATGGGACAGGGGGAACACTGAAGCTTTCTTT. The chain recombines TRBV19 with TRBJ1-1; TRBD1 aligns across 10 bases. From germline, CDR1 is LNHDA and CDR2 SQIVND (reference sequence). The V and J ends lost 2 bases and 1 base, in that order; junction bases with no gene match: 1. The CDR3 consists of 15 residues. Full variable domain (outside the CDR3, taken from reference TRBV19 and TRBJ1-1): DGGITQSPKYLFRKEGQNVTLSCEQNLNHDAMYWYRQDPGQGLRLIYYSQIVNDFQKGDIAEGYSVSREKKESFPLTVTSAQKNPTAFYLCASSIWDRGNTEAFFGQGTRLTVV.

Note on this clonotype: One end of the junction does not line up with germline, which may come from a read error. The genes are TRBV30 and TRBJ1-1, with 9 positions matching TRBD1. Germline CDR1 and CDR2: GTSNPN and SVGIG (reference sequence). The CDR3 is 11 amino acids. The DNA of the CDR3 is TGTGCCCGGAGGGCGGGACAGGGAGCTTTCTTT. Protein product: CARRAGQGAFF.

In this sample, this clonotype turned up a few times. V usage is TRBV3-1 and J usage is TRBJ2-1; TRBD2 matches 8 bases. The V and J ends lost 2 bases and 6 bases, in that order; junction bases with no gene match: 9. The CDR3 runs to 16 residues. Germline V gives CDR1 LGHDT, CDR2 YNNKEL (reference sequence). The CDR3 protein is CASSQKGIAGGNEQFF. In nucleotides, the CDR3 is TGTGCCAGCAGCCAAAAGGGGATTGCGGGGGGCAATGAGCAGTTCTTC.

This clonotype has at least ten counts. The CDR3, as DNA: TGTGCCAGCAGCTTGAGGTCCGCAGGGGGCACTGAAGCTTTCTTT. Translation: CASSLRSAGGTEAFF. The V and J genes are TRBV7-2 and TRBJ1-1; 7 bases agree with TRBD1. V trimming: 3 bases; J trimming: 4 bases; junction bases outside the gene matches: 8. Germline V lookup: CDR1 SGHTA, CDR2 FQGNSA. The CDR3 runs 15 residues.

The chain recombines TRBV18 with TRBJ1-1, with D unclear. The CDR3 sequence is 14 residues long. CDR1 KGHSH and CDR2 LQKENI come from the germline V gene. The ends were cut back, 3 bases at V and 1 base at J, with 9 bases in the middle. The CDR3, as DNA: TGTGCCAGCTCACCGGTAGTCAAGAACACTGAAGCTTTCTTT. This codes for CASSPVVKNTEAFF.

Only a few counts were recorded for this clonotype. The chain links TRBV6-4 to TRBJ2-2; 15 nucleotides agree with TRBD2. With V trimmed by 6 bases and J by 4 bases, 6 bases remained unmatched. This CDR3 has 17 amino acids. The germline gives CDR1 MRHNA, CDR2 SNTAGT. CDR3 DNA sequence: TGTGCCAGCAGCCGGACTAGCGGGAGGGCCCGCACCGGGGAGCTGTTTTTT. This gives the protein CASSRTSGRARTGELFF.

This clonotype was detected many times. The CDR3 nucleotides are TGTGCCAGCAGCTTATTTAACCGGATCGGAGAGACCCAGTACTTC. This encodes CASSLFNRIGETQYF. The chain combines TRBV7-9 with TRBJ2-5; D is unclear. Trimming stripped 2 bases from V and 4 bases from J, with 14 bases between. The CDR3 is 15 amino acids. The germline V gene has CDR1 SEHNR and CDR2 FQNEAQ (reference sequence). The variable domain in full, with the rest retrieved from reference TRBV7-9 and TRBJ2-5, is DTGVSQNPRHKITKRGQNVTFRCDPISEHNRLYWYRQTLGQGPEFLTYFQNEAQLEKSRLLSDRFSAERPKGSFSTLEIQRTEQGDSAMYLCASSLFNRIGETQYFGPGTRLLVL.

This clonotype has more than one count but fewer than ten. J is TRBJ2-3 and V is TRBV20-1; TRBD2 aligns across 9 bases. The trim removed 2 bases at V and 4 bases at J, leaving 7 bases unmatched. Germline CDR1 is DFQATT and CDR2 is SNEGSKA (reference sequence). The CDR3 consists of 15 residues. CDR3 nucleotides: TGCAGTGCTAGAATGGGCGGGGGGGCCCCAGATACGCAGTATTTT. Encoded protein: CSARMGGGAPDTQYF.

The chain employs TRBV9 and TRBJ2-1, with 8 nucleotides matching TRBD2. The germline gives CDR1 SGDLS, CDR2 YYNGEE. The CDR3 runs to 15 residues. The trim removed 4 bases at V and 8 bases at J, leaving 11 bases unmatched. The CDR3 coding sequence is TGTGCCAGCAGCTCCACGGGCGGGGGGTTAGATGAGCAGTTCTTC. It encodes CASSSTGGGLDEQFF.

The V and J genes are TRBV3-1 and TRBJ2-7; D is unclear. The CDR3 is made up of 17 amino acids. The V gene lost 0 bases and the J gene lost 4 bases, with 19 bases spanning the gap. Germline loops: CDR1 LGHDT, CDR2 YNNKEL (reference sequence). CDR3 residues: CASSQDLQRPKMYEQYF. The CDR3 region has the DNA TGTGCCAGCAGCCAAGATCTACAGAGACCGAAAATGTACGAGCAGTACTTC.

This clonotype was found many times. V and J are TRBV7-9 and TRBJ2-7; a possible D gene is TRBD1 (6 bases). Germline CDR1 and CDR2: SEHNR and FQNEAQ (reference sequence). The V gene lost 5 bases and the J gene lost 5 bases, with 16 bases spanning the gap. The CDR3 is 14 residues long. CDR3 region: CASSPVGGKDEQYF. CDR3 nucleotides: TGTGCCAGCAGCCCCGTAGGGGGAAAGGACGAGCAGTACTTC.

This clonotype was seen repeatedly, ten times or more. CDR3 protein: CASSAPGQSTDTQYF. The CDR3 DNA follows: TGTGCCAGCAGCGCACCGGGACAGAGCACAGATACGCAGTATTTT. This chain links TRBV7-9 with TRBJ2-3; 7 bases match TRBD1. Germline CDR1 SEHNR, CDR2 FQNEAQ (reference sequence). CDR3 length: 15 residues. With V trimmed by 5 bases and J by 0 bases, 5 bases remained unmatched. Together with reference TRBV7-9 and TRBJ2-3, the CDR3 gives the full variable domain: DTGVSQNPRHKITKRGQNVTFRCDPISEHNRLYWYRQTLGQGPEFLTYFQNEAQLEKSRLLSDRFSAERPKGSFSTLEIQRTEQGDSAMYLCASSAPGQSTDTQYFGPGTRLTVL.

In its sample, this clonotype was seen many times. This chain joins TRBV7-9 and TRBJ1-1, with 7 bases identical to TRBD1. This CDR3 spans 17 amino acids. The J segment lost 0 bases and the V segment lost 5 bases, leaving 12 bases of the junction unmatched. Per the germline V gene, CDR1 is SEHNR and CDR2 is FQNEAQ (reference sequence). The CDR3 coding sequence is TGTGCCAGCAGCCTTCGAGACAGGGACTTCATGAACACTGAAGCTTTCTTT. Translating it yields CASSLRDRDFMNTEAFF.

Many counts were recorded for this clonotype. The rearrangement joins TRBV11-2 to TRBJ2-2; D may correspond to TRBD1 or TRBD2 (5 bases each). Germline CDR1 reads SGHAT; CDR2 reads FQNNGV. The CDR3 spans 17 residues. Between the trimmed V and J ends, which lost 5 bases and 2 bases, there was a span of 18 bases. CDR3 sequence: CASSPGAQAYNTGELFF. The DNA of the CDR3 is TGTGCCAGCAGCCCCGGGGCACAGGCCTATAACACCGGGGAGCTGTTTTTT.

This chain joins TRBV24-1 and TRBJ2-2; tentatively, D is TRBD1 or TRBD2 (5 bases each). The CDR3 has 15 residues. The V end lost 7 bases, the J end lost 2 bases, and 13 bases lay between the germline ends. Germline V lookup: CDR1 KGHDR, CDR2 SFDVKD. The CDR3 nucleotides read TGTGCCACCAGCGGAGAGGGGTCTAACACCGGGGAGCTGTTTTTT. Translated: CATSGEGSNTGELFF.